A single sample gave rise to the 16 T cell receptor beta chains below, sequenced in a study of vaccination and CD4 T cells after COVID-19. Sequenced with the Oncomine TCR Beta short-read assay was DNA taken from cultured CD4+ T cells. TCRdb re-analysed the PCR reads in MiXCR, keeping a single row per CDR3 protein. The sample yields under 20,000 distinct CDR3 sequences, about 39% seen once. No cognate antigen is known for these TCRs. Stated treatment: 10-day PBMC culture with coronavirus spike peptide pools or control peptides (ViraFEST assay). Sequencing used CD4+ T cells from blood, cultured in vitro, obtained before SARS-CoV-2 vaccination. These TCRs come from a human donor who had recovered from COVID-19.

As regards this clonotype: The junction differs from germline at one of its ends, possibly a read error. V and J are TRBV6-2 or TRBV6-3 and TRBJ1-5, with a weak D call TRBD1 (5 bases). CDR1 and CDR2 (germline): MNHEY, SVGEGT. CDR3 length: 15 residues. The CDR3 is CASSYVWGSNQLQHF. The CDR3 DNA follows: TGTGCCAGCAGTTACGTTTGGGGGAGCAATCAGCTCCAGCATTTT.

The chain employs TRBV6-1 and TRBJ2-3, with unresolved D. CDR1 is MNHNS and CDR2 is SASEGT in the germline V gene. The CDR3 extends over 11 amino acids. V lost 6 bases and J lost 6, with 7 bases in between. CDR3 coding DNA: TGTGCCAGCAGCTCCTTGGATACGCAGTATTTT. Protein: CASSSLDTQYF.

The CDR3 region is CASTRGRGGETQYF. CDR3 nucleotides: TGTGCCAGCACCCGTGGTAGGGGGGGAGAGACCCAGTACTTC. V usage is TRBV5-4 and J usage is TRBJ2-5; a possible D gene is TRBD2 (7 bases). This CDR3 is 14 amino acids long. Germline V gene lookup returns CDR1 SGHNT and CDR2 YYREEE (reference sequence). V dropped 6 bases and J dropped 4 bases, with 16 bases sitting between them.

The gene calls are TRBV10-1 and TRBJ1-3; 7 bases are a match to TRBD1. CDR3 length equals 13 residues. V lost 6 bases and J lost 7; bases outside the gene matches: 6. CDR1 and CDR2 (germline): WNHNN, SYGVQD (reference sequence). CDR3 nucleotides: TGCGCCAGCAGCCGGGACAGCGGTAACACCATATATTTT. This gives the protein CASSRDSGNTIYF.

J is TRBJ2-7 and V is TRBV20-1, with 8 bases fitting TRBD1. Looked up from germline, CDR1 is DFQATT and CDR2 is SNEGSKA (reference sequence). This CDR3 region has 22 residues. The V gene end was trimmed by 1 base and the J gene end by 3 bases; junction bases not matched to a gene: 29. CDR3 region: CSARVRQGALLRGTRDNYEQYF. DNA of the CDR3: TGCAGTGCTAGAGTCCGCCAGGGGGCTCTCTTGCGCGGAACCCGAGATAACTACGAGCAGTACTTC.

This chain uses TRBV6-1 with TRBJ1-2, with D possibly matching TRBD1 (6 bases). Trimming pared 2 bases from V and 2 bases from J, leaving 6 bases between. CDR3 size: 13 residues. Germline CDR1 MNHNS, CDR2 SASEGT. The DNA for the CDR3 is TGTGCCAGCAGTGAAACAGGGAACTATGGCTACACCTTC. It yields the protein CASSETGNYGYTF.

This chain joins TRBV10-3 and TRBJ1-2; D unclear. V was pared by 4 bases and J by 7 bases, with 16 bases between. The germline V gene has CDR1 ENHRY and CDR2 SYGVKD. The CDR3 is made up of 14 amino acids. The CDR3 DNA reads as TGTGCCATCAGTGTGCAAGGCGAAGAGTCTGGCTACACCTTC. Encoded protein: CAISVQGEESGYTF.

This clonotype came up a few times. The chain employs TRBV7-9 and TRBJ2-5; unclear D gene. The CDR3 consists of 11 residues. Germline V gene sequence: CDR1 SEHNR, CDR2 FQNEAQ (reference sequence). V shed 5 bases and J shed 5 bases, with 6 bases lying between them. The CDR3 loop is CASSRTETQYF. Here the CDR3 DNA reads TGTGCCAGCAGCCGGACGGAGACCCAGTACTTC.

This sequence joins TRBV6-5 and TRBJ1-3, with D possibly being TRBD1 (5 bases). CDR3 length: 15 amino acids. V was cut by 4 bases and J by 0 bases, with 10 bases left in between. The germline CDR1 and CDR2 sequences are MNHEY and SVGAGI. CDR3 sequence: CASSFGGGSGNTIYF. The CDR3 region has the DNA TGTGCCAGCAGTTTTGGCGGGGGCTCTGGAAACACCATATATTTT.

The chain employs TRBV6-1 and TRBJ1-1; TRBD1 is a possible D gene (5 bases). The CDR3 length is 14 residues. V shed 10 bases and J shed 1 base, with 16 bases lying between them. CDR1 and CDR2 (germline): MNHNS, SASEGT. CDR3 protein: CATQRGGRNTEAFF. In nucleotides, the CDR3 is TGTGCCACTCAGCGCGGGGGACGGAACACTGAAGCTTTCTTT.

The V and J genes are TRBV19 and TRBJ1-1, with 8 bases aligning to TRBD1. The germline gives CDR1 LNHDA, CDR2 SQIVND (reference sequence). V trimming: 7 bases; J trimming: 0 bases; junction bases outside the gene matches: 10. This CDR3 is 16 amino acids long. Here the CDR3 DNA reads TGTGCCAGTAAGAGGGGGGCAGGGGGCATGAACACTGAAGCTTTCTTT. Protein: CASKRGAGGMNTEAFF.

V gene TRBV28 combines with J gene TRBJ1-1; D gene uncertain. V gave up 8 bases and J gave up 1 base, with 8 bases separating them. Germline V gene data show CDR1 as MDHEN and CDR2 as SYDVKM. CDR3 length equals 12 residues. This CDR3 is CASLTGNTEAFF. Here the CDR3 DNA reads TGTGCCAGCTTAACGGGGAACACTGAAGCTTTCTTT.

This chain connects TRBV6-1 to TRBJ1-4, with TRBD1 identical over 7 bases. CDR3 length: 16 amino acids. Losses at the gene ends were 3 bases for V and 9 bases for J; bases not matched to a gene: 13. CDR1 MNHNS and CDR2 SASEGT come from the germline V gene. The CDR3 sequence: CASSDYKFTGVKKLFF. Here the CDR3 DNA reads TGTGCCAGCAGTGACTATAAGTTTACAGGGGTGAAAAAACTGTTTTTT.

This clonotype showed up just a few times. This sequence joins TRBV6-5 and TRBJ1-1; no firm D call. Germline V CDR1 and CDR2: MNHEY, SVGAGI. This CDR3 has 17 residues. Between the trimmed V and J ends, which lost 0 bases and 2 bases, there was a span of 16 bases. CDR3 DNA sequence: TGTGCCAGCAGTTACTCTACCGTCCTGGGGATAAACACTGAAGCTTTCTTT. Translating gives CASSYSTVLGINTEAFF.

This clonotype showed up just a few times. This chain joins TRBV15 and TRBJ2-3; D unresolved. From germline, CDR1 is LNHNV and CDR2 YYDKDF (reference sequence). Trimming removed 6 bases from V and 6 bases from J, with 10 bases in between. This CDR3 has 12 residues. This CDR3 reads CATSWGGDTQYF. The CDR3, as DNA: TGTGCCACCAGTTGGGGTGGGGATACGCAGTATTTT.

The chain recombines TRBV6-5 with TRBJ2-1; 14 bases are shared with TRBD2. V shed 4 bases, J shed 1 base, and the junction held 9 bases outside the gene matches. Germline assignment: CDR1 MNHEY and CDR2 SVGAGI. This CDR3 has 19 residues. CDR3 nucleotides: TGTGCCAGCAGTTCCTTGGGACTAGCGGGAGTAAAGTCCTACAATGAGCAGTTCTTC. As protein: CASSSLGLAGVKSYNEQFF.